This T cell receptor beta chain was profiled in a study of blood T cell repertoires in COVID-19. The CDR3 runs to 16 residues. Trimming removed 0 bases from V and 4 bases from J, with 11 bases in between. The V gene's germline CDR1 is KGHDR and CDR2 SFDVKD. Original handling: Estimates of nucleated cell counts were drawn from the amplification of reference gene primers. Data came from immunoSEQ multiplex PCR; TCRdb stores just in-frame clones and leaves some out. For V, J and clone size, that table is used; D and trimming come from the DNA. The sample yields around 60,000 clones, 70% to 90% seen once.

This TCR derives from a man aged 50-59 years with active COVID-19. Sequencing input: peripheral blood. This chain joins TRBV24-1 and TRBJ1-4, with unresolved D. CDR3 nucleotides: TGTGCCACCAGTGATTTGCTGGCGGGGTTTAATGAAAAACTGTTTTTT. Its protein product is CATSDLLAGFNEKLFF.